Listed below are T cell receptor beta chains from one sample, sequenced in a study of blood T cell repertoires in COVID-19. The table came from immunoSEQ multiplex PCR; TCRdb's copy has only in-frame clones and leaves some out. The sample holds a few hundred thousand clones, around 84% seen once. The sample consisted of peripheral blood. The origin of the receptors is a woman aged 80 or over with active or convalescent COVID-19. CDR3s include the opening cysteine and the closing phenylalanine or tryptophan. The D gene is left open where the match is weak. Some rows mark clone size as missing; the rest say once, few, many or name a class of expanded clone.

TRBD1	TRBJ1-5	TRBV6-2/TRBV6-3	15	-	CASSPTGQGNQPQHF	TGTGCCAGCAGCCCCACCGGACAGGGCAATCAGCCCCAGCATTTT
-	TRBJ1-5	TRBV3-1/TRBV3-2	16	-	CASSQDLLAGDQPQHF	TGTGCCAGCAGCCAAGATCTATTAGCGGGAGATCAGCCCCAGCATTTT
TRBD1	TRBJ1-2	TRBV5-1	13	-	CASRPLTGEGYTF	TGCGCCAGCAGGCCCCTTACAGGGGAAGGCTACACCTTC
TRBD2	TRBJ2-1	TRBV6-5	15	-	CASSYSQRGYNEQFF	TGTGCCAGCAGTTACTCCCAGCGGGGCTACAATGAGCAGTTCTTC
TRBD1	TRBJ2-7	TRBV11-2	15	-	CASSLERTGAYEQYF	TGTGCCAGCAGCTTAGAAAGGACAGGGGCCTACGAGCAGTACTTC
-	TRBJ2-3	TRBV7-2	14	-	CASSLSWGADTQYF	TGTGCCAGCAGCTTAAGTTGGGGAGCAGATACGCAGTATTTT
TRBD2	TRBJ2-7	TRBV5-1	15	-	CASSLIGGAAYEQYF	TGCGCCAGCAGCTTGATCGGGGGGGCCGCCTACGAGCAGTACTTC
-	TRBJ1-5	TRBV5-1	16	few	CASSSQWRAEQQPQHF	TGCGCCAGCAGCTCCCAATGGAGGGCAGAACAACAGCCCCAGCATTTT
TRBD2	TRBJ2-5	TRBV7-2	16	-	CASRPNGRGGRETQYF	TGTGCCAGCAGACCAAATGGGCGGGGGGGCCGAGAGACCCAGTACTTC
TRBD2	TRBJ2-5	TRBV4-2	16	-	CASSQATAGGQETQYF	TGTGCCAGCAGCCAAGCAACAGCGGGGGGGCAAGAGACCCAGTACTTC
-	TRBJ1-3	TRBV5-1	17	-	CASSYSGTYYSGNTIYF	TGCGCCAGCAGCTACTCCGGGACATACTACTCTGGAAACACCATATATTTT